A selection of T cell receptor beta chains follows, all from one sample in a study of T cell responses to AZD1222 COVID-19 vaccine. Libraries were prepared by immunoSEQ multiplex PCR; TCRdb keeps only in-frame clonotypes and omits some of them. The sample lists more than 140,000 clones, 93% occurring once. The sequencing used peripheral blood, collected on day 0 of MenACWY control vaccination. These receptor sequences come from an adult in good health. The CDR3 runs from the conserved cysteine through the conserved F or W. The D gene is left open where the match is weak. Some rows have no size entry. The others give once, few or many, or a class for an expanded clone.

v_call	d_call	clone_size	j_call	cdr3_aa	cdr3_nt
TRBV5-1	.	.	TRBJ1-1	CASSLEGTEAFF	TGCGCCAGCAGCTTGGAGGGCACTGAAGCTTTCTTT
TRBV9	.	.	TRBJ1-1	CASSVDYWEDTEAFF	TGTGCCAGCAGCGTAGATTACTGGGAAGACACTGAAGCTTTCTTT
TRBV5-1	.	.	TRBJ2-5	CASSLRVGGGTETQYF	TGCGCCAGCAGCTTGAGAGTTGGAGGGGGCACGGAGACCCAGTACTTC
TRBV5-1	TRBD1	.	TRBJ1-4	CASSQRTGSNEKLFF	TGCGCCAGCAGCCAGAGGACAGGAAGTAATGAAAAACTGTTTTTT
TRBV5-1	.	.	TRBJ2-3	CASSFPAGSGDTQYF	TGCGCCAGCAGCTTCCCGGCGGGGTCTGGTGATACGCAGTATTTT
TRBV9	.	.	TRBJ1-6	CASSVDGADYNSPLHF	TGTGCCAGCAGCGTAGATGGAGCCGACTATAATTCACCCCTCCACTTT
TRBV6-6	.	.	TRBJ2-3	CASNRGDTQYF	TGTGCCAGCAATCGGGGGGATACGCAGTATTTT
TRBV3-1/TRBV3-2	TRBD2	.	TRBJ2-1	CASTRTSGTWNSYNEQFF	TGTGCCAGCACCCGGACTAGCGGGACGTGGAACTCCTACAATGAGCAGTTCTTC
TRBV21-1	.	.	TRBJ1-6	CASSKVKSSPLHF	TGTGCCAGCAGCAAAGTTAAGTCCTCACCCCTCCACTTT
TRBV9	.	.	TRBJ1-1	CASSVLAVNTEAFF	TGTGCCAGCAGCGTTCTAGCCGTGAACACTGAAGCTTTCTTT
TRBV7-8	.	.	TRBJ1-1	CASSLRKGPGAAEAFF	TGTGCCAGCAGTTTAAGAAAAGGGCCAGGGGCGGCTGAAGCTTTCTTT
TRBV30	TRBD1	.	TRBJ2-7	CAWSPLLDRANEQYF	TGTGCCTGGAGTCCTCTTCTAGACAGGGCCAACGAGCAGTACTTC
TRBV2	.	.	TRBJ2-7	CASSVIGGRGYEQYF	TGTGCCAGCAGTGTTATTGGGGGACGAGGCTACGAGCAGTACTTC
TRBV19	TRBD2	.	TRBJ2-3	CASFLGLARRNSRTDTQYF	TGTGCCAGTTTCTTAGGACTAGCGCGGAGGAATAGTCGCACAGATACGCAGTATTTT
TRBV18	.	.	TRBJ1-4	CASSPLVTDEKLFF	TGTGCCAGCTCACCACTGGTGACAGACGAAAAACTGTTTTTT
TRBV5-4	.	.	TRBJ1-2	CASSLRFPANERGYTF	TGTGCCAGCAGCTTGCGGTTTCCAGCTAATGAACGTGGCTACACCTTC
TRBV3-1/TRBV3-2	TRBD1	.	TRBJ1-4	CASSFRDRGPHEKLFF	TGTGCCAGCAGTTTCCGGGACAGGGGACCCCATGAAAAACTGTTTTTT
TRBV25-1	.	.	TRBJ2-1	CASSESLGEQFF	TGTGCCAGCAGTGAATCACTGGGTGAGCAGTTCTTC
TRBV7-9	.	.	TRBJ1-1	CASSFMLSEAFF	TGTGCCAGCAGCTTTATGCTGAGCGAAGCTTTCTTT
TRBV14	.	.	TRBJ1-2	CASSQDQIYGYTF	TGTGCCAGCAGCCAAGACCAGATTTATGGCTACACCTTC
TRBV19	.	.	TRBJ2-7	CASSIFGAEPYEQYF	TGTGCCAGTAGTATATTCGGGGCCGAACCCTACGAGCAGTACTTC
TRBV6-5	TRBD1	.	TRBJ1-5	CASSVDRAHPQHF	TGTGCCAGCAGCGTTGACAGGGCCCACCCCCAGCATTTT
TRBV7-9	TRBD2	once	TRBJ2-3	CASSLGLAGGDTQYF	TGTGCCAGCAGCTTGGGACTAGCGGGAGGAGATACGCAGTATTTT
TRBV29-1	TRBD1	.	TRBJ1-2	CSVEERRQGAYGYTF	TGCAGCGTTGAAGAGAGAAGACAGGGGGCATATGGCTACACCTTC
TRBV11-3	TRBD2	few	TRBJ2-1	CASSSGTSGFNEQFF	TGTGCCAGCAGCTCTGGGACTAGCGGTTTCAATGAGCAGTTCTTC
TRBV21-1	.	.	TRBJ2-5	CASSIDRGETQYF	TGTGCCAGCAGCATTGACAGGGGAGAGACCCAGTACTTC
TRBV3-1/TRBV3-2	.	.	TRBJ1-2	CASSPSRGHAVGYTF	TGTGCCAGCAGCCCATCCCGGGGGCACGCTGTCGGCTACACCTTC
TRBV11-2	.	.	TRBJ1-2	CASSGARYGYTF	TGTGCCAGCTCGGGGGCGCGGTATGGCTACACCTTC
TRBV5-1	.	.	TRBJ2-3	CASSLAVTPGTDTQYF	TGCGCCAGCAGCTTGGCGGTAACCCCGGGCACAGATACGCAGTATTTT
TRBV19	.	.	TRBJ1-1	CASSAKGRLNTEAFF	TGTGCCAGTAGTGCAAAGGGCCGCTTGAACACTGAAGCTTTCTTT